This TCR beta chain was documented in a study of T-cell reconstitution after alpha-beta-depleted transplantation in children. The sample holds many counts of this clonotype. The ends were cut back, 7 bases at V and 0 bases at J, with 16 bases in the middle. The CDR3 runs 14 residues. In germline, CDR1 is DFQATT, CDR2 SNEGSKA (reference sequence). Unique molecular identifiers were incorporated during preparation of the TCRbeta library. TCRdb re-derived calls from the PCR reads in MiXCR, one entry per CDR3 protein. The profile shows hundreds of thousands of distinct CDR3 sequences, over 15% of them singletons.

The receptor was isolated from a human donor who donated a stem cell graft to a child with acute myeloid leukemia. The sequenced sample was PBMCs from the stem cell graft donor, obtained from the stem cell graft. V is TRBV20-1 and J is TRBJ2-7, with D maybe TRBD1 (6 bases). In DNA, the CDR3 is TGCAGTGTCAGGAGACAGGCCAACTCCTACGAGCAGTACTTC. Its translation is CSVRRQANSYEQYF.